What follows describes a single T cell receptor beta chain. Its antigen is unknown. The data were obtained in a study of shared clonotypes between healthy human individuals. General study results and limits: Only blood samples were collected, and tissue repertoires likely differ. Larger estimated richness was generally recorded for naive subsets relative to memory subsets.

Produced via immunoSEQ multiplex PCR; TCRdb's table is partial and in-frame only. In the table there are hundreds of thousands of clones, approximately 95% of which are singletons. Naive CD8 cells, CD45RO-negative and positively selected for CCR7, excluded terminally differentiated effector memory CD45RA+ cells. This receptor was obtained from a woman aged 30 to 39 in good health. Input material: naive CD8+ T cells sorted from blood.

The CDR3 here is CASSYQLQGMEETQYF. CDR3 in DNA: TGTGCCAGCAGTTATCAGTTACAGGGGATGGAGGAGACCCAGTACTTC. V and J are TRBV6-6 and TRBJ2-5; the match to TRBD1 covers 7 bases. CDR1 and CDR2 from the germline V gene are MNHNY and SVGAGI (reference sequence). The CDR3 is 16 amino acids. After removal of 3 bases from V and 5 bases from J, the junction contained 12 bases not matched to a gene.